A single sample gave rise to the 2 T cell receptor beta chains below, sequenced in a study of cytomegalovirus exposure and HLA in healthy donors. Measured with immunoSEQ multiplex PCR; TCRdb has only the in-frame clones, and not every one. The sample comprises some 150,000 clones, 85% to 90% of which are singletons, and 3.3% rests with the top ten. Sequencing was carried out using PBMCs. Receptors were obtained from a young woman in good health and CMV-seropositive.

The CDR3 sequence is CASSLGTSTDTQYF. DNA of the CDR3: TGTGCCAGCAGTTTAGGGACTAGCACAGATACGCAGTATTTT. The V gene is TRBV6-6, the J gene TRBJ2-3, with D perhaps matching TRBD2 (6 bases). The CDR3 contains 14 residues. Deletions cut 4 bases from V and 0 bases from J, with 8 bases between. In germline, CDR1 is MNHNY, CDR2 SVGAGI (reference sequence).

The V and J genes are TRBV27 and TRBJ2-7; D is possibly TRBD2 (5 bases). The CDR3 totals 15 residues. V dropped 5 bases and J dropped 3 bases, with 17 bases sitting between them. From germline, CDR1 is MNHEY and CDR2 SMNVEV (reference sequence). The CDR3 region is CASSRGRTWIYEQYF. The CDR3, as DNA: TGTGCCAGCAGTCGAGGCCGGACTTGGATCTACGAGCAGTACTTC.